These T cell receptor beta chains were read from a single sample in a study of blood T cell repertoires in COVID-19. The data were produced by immunoSEQ multiplex PCR, yet TCRdb's version contains in-frame clones alone and is incomplete. This sample carries over 350,000 clones, 80% to 90% of them seen once, and the ten largest clones take roughly 1.4%. Sequencing was done on a sample of peripheral blood. These receptors originate from a woman aged 25 to 45 with active or convalescent COVID-19. Each CDR3 is given with its conserved first and last residue. Clone size is given for some rows only: seen once, a few or many times, or a class if the clone is expanded.

J: TRBJ1-1
length: 13
size: once
V: TRBV12-3/TRBV12-4
CDR3: CASRTPGGTEAFF

J: TRBJ2-5
length: 14
size: once
V: TRBV18
CDR3: CASSPIAEQETQYF

J: TRBJ1-6
length: 17
size: NA
V: TRBV28
CDR3: CATWRPGSSSYNSPLHF

J: TRBJ1-1
length: 16
size: NA
V: TRBV10-3
CDR3: CAARGGTGILNTEAFF

J: TRBJ1-2
length: 13
size: once
V: TRBV6-6
CDR3: CASRGQVVDGYTF

J: TRBJ1-4
length: 13
size: NA
V: TRBV7-9
CDR3: CASSSGFNEKLFF

J: TRBJ1-1
length: 11
size: NA
V: TRBV10-2
CDR3: CASSEGTEAFF

J: TRBJ2-2
length: 15
size: NA
V: TRBV19
CDR3: CASSTRSWNTGELFF

J: TRBJ1-1
length: 15
size: NA
V: TRBV6-4
CDR3: CASKGQGSGNTEAFF

J: TRBJ1-1
length: 13
size: NA
V: TRBV6-4
CDR3: CASSPSTNTEAFF

J: TRBJ2-5
length: 15
size: NA
V: TRBV18
CDR3: CASSPPASLGETQYF

J: TRBJ2-1
length: 13
size: NA
V: TRBV3-1/TRBV3-2
CDR3: CASSQDNIHEQFF

J: TRBJ2-1
length: 16
size: NA
V: TRBV9
CDR3: CASSVGIGRAENEQFF

J: TRBJ1-1
length: 15
size: NA
V: TRBV19
CDR3: CASSIGEVTHTEAFF

J: TRBJ2-2
length: 18
size: NA
V: TRBV14
CDR3: CASSQDHTSGSFTGELFF

J: TRBJ1-2
length: 14
size: NA
V: TRBV18
CDR3: CASSPPGGNYGYTF

J: TRBJ1-1
length: 14
size: NA
V: TRBV5-6
CDR3: CASRGTRGNTEAFF

J: TRBJ2-7
length: 12
size: NA
V: TRBV5-6
CDR3: CASSAGSYEQYF

J: TRBJ1-1
length: 12
size: NA
V: TRBV29-1
CDR3: CSVSGGSTEAFF

J: TRBJ2-1
length: 15
size: NA
V: TRBV3-1/TRBV3-2
CDR3: CASSEVAGEYNEQFF

J: TRBJ1-2
length: 14
size: NA
V: TRBV5-6
CDR3: CASSLNIANYGYTF

J: TRBJ1-5
length: 16
size: NA
V: TRBV21-1
CDR3: CASSKGGGPGNQPQHF

J: TRBJ1-4
length: 16
size: NA
V: TRBV6-6
CDR3: CASSYSRAGGREKLFF